Listed below are T cell receptor beta chains from one sample, sequenced in a study of T cell changes during pregnancy in multiple sclerosis. Generated by immunoSEQ multiplex PCR, the TCRdb table keeps only in-frame clones and is missing some. Among 55,000 to 65,000 clones listed, 93% were seen once. The specimen was peripheral blood, collected after pregnancy. All receptors come from a female donor with multiple sclerosis, enrolled in a pregnancy study. Both conserved end residues are part of each CDR3. D genes are given only for firm matches. The listing skips clone size in some rows; elsewhere it reads once, few, many or a size class.

>TRBD1|-|TRBJ1-2|TRBV4-3
TGCGCCAGCAGCCCTGGGACAGGGGCCACGTTTAACTATGGCTACACCTTC
CASSPGTGATFNYGYTF
>-|-|TRBJ1-3|TRBV19
TGTGCCAGTAGTAATATAGGGAACACAGGGCCTGGAAACACCATATATTTT
CASSNIGNTGPGNTIYF
>TRBD2|-|TRBJ2-1|TRBV18
TGTGCCAGCTCACCACCACTAGCGGGAGGAAATGAGCAGTTCTTC
CASSPPLAGGNEQFF
>TRBD2|-|TRBJ2-7|TRBV5-4
TGCGCCAGCAGCCAAGATCGGACGAGCGGGAGGGGGGGTTACGAGCAGTACTTC
CASSQDRTSGRGGYEQYF
>TRBD1|-|TRBJ1-1|TRBV5-1
TGCGCCAGCTCCAAGAGCAACCGGGACAGGGAATTAGGGGCCACTGAAGCTTTCTTT
CASSKSNRDRELGATEAFF
>-|-|TRBJ2-7|TRBV5-6
TGTGCCAGCAGCTTACCAGGGATCTACGAGCAGTACTTC
CASSLPGIYEQYF
>TRBD1|-|TRBJ1-1|TRBV10-3
TGTGCCATCAGTCGGACAGGGGCGAACGAAGCTTTCTTT
CAISRTGANEAFF
>TRBD2|-|TRBJ2-3|TRBV29-1
TGCAGCGTGACTAGCGGCAGAAACACAGATACGCAGTATTTT
CSVTSGRNTDTQYF
>-|few|TRBJ1-1|TRBV5-6
TGTGCCAGCAGCTGGGGGGTGAACACTGAAGCTTTCTTT
CASSWGVNTEAFF
>TRBD1|-|TRBJ1-5|TRBV7-6
TGTGCCAGCAGCTTAGGGGACAGGGGGAGTAGCAATCAGCCCCAGCATTTT
CASSLGDRGSSNQPQHF
>-|-|TRBJ2-5|TRBV18
TGTGCCAGCTCACCACAGGGAGGTAGTCCAGAGACCCAGTACTTC
CASSPQGGSPETQYF
>TRBD1|-|TRBJ2-6|TRBV7-9
TGTGCCAGCAGCGACCCCTGGACAGGGACTGGGGCCAACGTCCTGACTTTC
CASSDPWTGTGANVLTF
>-|many|TRBJ1-1|TRBV5-4
TGTGCCAGCAGCTTGGTCACGGAGACTGAAGCTTTCTTT
CASSLVTETEAFF
>TRBD1|-|TRBJ1-6|TRBV6-1
TGTGCCAGCCTTTCGGACAGGACCTATAATTCACCCCTCCACTTT
CASLSDRTYNSPLHF
>TRBD1|once|TRBJ2-3|TRBV5-5
TGTGCCAGCAGCTTCCAGGGGGCGGATACGCAGTATTTT
CASSFQGADTQYF
>-|once|TRBJ2-7|TRBV28
TGTGCCACCCAGGGGAACGAGCAGTACTTC
CATQGNEQYF
>-|-|TRBJ2-3|TRBV19
TGTGCCAGTAGTATAGGTCAGGGTAGCACAGATACGCAGTATTTT
CASSIGQGSTDTQYF
>-|-|TRBJ2-7|TRBV6-1
TGTGCCAGCAGTGCGAGCTCCTACGAGCAGTACTTC
CASSASSYEQYF
>TRBD2|-|TRBJ2-7|TRBV7-2
TGTGCCAGCAGCTTAGCGGGGAGATTAGCGGGAGAGCAGTACTTC
CASSLAGRLAGEQYF
>TRBD1|-|TRBJ1-5|TRBV6-5
TGTGCCAGCAGTACGACAGGGGGGACGCATCAGCCCCAGCATTTT
CASSTTGGTHQPQHF